This passage covers 4 T cell receptor beta chains from one sample sequenced in a study of shared clonotypes between healthy human individuals. TCRdb's table, derived via immunoSEQ multiplex PCR, lists solely in-frame clones and lacks some. The sample records roughly 2 million clones, approximately 94% being singletons. Sequencing was performed on naive CD4+ T cells sorted from blood. This sample's subset: CD45RA+ positively selected. Every receptor here comes from a man between 18 and 29 years old in good health.

The sample holds a few counts of this clone. The CDR3 is CAILPGQGNGYTF. The CDR3 DNA sequence: TGTGCCATCCTGCCGGGACAGGGAAATGGCTACACCTTC. The rearrangement links TRBV7-9 to TRBJ1-2; TRBD1 matches 9 bases. Germline CDR1 and CDR2: SEHNR and FQNEAQ (reference sequence). This CDR3 is 13 amino acids long. V lost 10 bases and J lost 6; bases outside the gene matches: 9. Looking up the rest from reference TRBV7-9 and TRBJ1-2 gives the full variable domain: DTGVSQNPRHKITKRGQNVTFRCDPISEHNRLYWYRQTLGQGPEFLTYFQNEAQLEKSRLLSDRFSAERPKGSFSTLEIQRTEQGDSAMYLCAILPGQGNGYTFGSGTRLTVV.

V and J are TRBV5-1 and TRBJ2-1, with TRBD2 identical over 12 bases. The length of the CDR3 is 17 residues. V lost 3 bases to trimming and J lost 7 bases; unmatched junction nucleotides: 11. CDR1 is SGHRS, CDR2 YFSETQ, per germline. CDR3 in DNA: TGCGCCAGCAGCTCGGGAGTTTGGACTAGCGGGGATAATGAGCAGTTCTTC. As protein: CASSSGVWTSGDNEQFF.

This clone came up once. This chain links TRBV7-9 with TRBJ2-1; 8 bases line up with TRBD2. Unmatched junction bases numbered 9, after V lost 7 bases and J lost 4 bases. CDR1 is SEHNR and CDR2 is FQNEAQ in the germline V gene (reference sequence). CDR3 length: 15 amino acids. DNA for the CDR3: TGTGCCAGCACCCGAAGCGGGGGAGGTTACAATGAGCAGTTCTTC. It yields the protein CASTRSGGGYNEQFF.

This clone was seen a few times. The chain carries TRBV2 and TRBJ1-2; D ambiguous. V lost 7 bases, J lost 5 bases, and 17 bases lay in between. From germline, CDR1 is SNHLY and CDR2 FYNNEI. This CDR3 comprises 14 residues. DNA of the CDR3: TGTGCCAGCACCCGGTCTGGCAGTCAGTATGGCTACACCTTC. Protein sequence: CASTRSGSQYGYTF.